These T cell receptor beta chains were read from a single sample in a study of cytomegalovirus exposure and HLA in healthy donors. Method: immunoSEQ multiplex PCR; TCRdb's copy keeps in-frame clones and lacks some. Of 300,000 to 400,000 clones in the sample, roughly 90% were seen once. Material for sequencing was PBMCs. These receptors were taken from a woman under 30 in good health and CMV-seronegative. The CDR3 runs from the conserved cysteine through the conserved F or W. The D gene is left open where the match is weak. For some rows the clone size is stated as once, few or many, or as a class when expanded; others skip it.

d_gene	abundance	v_gene	j_gene	CDR3aa	CDR3nt
.	.	TRBV29-1	TRBJ1-1	CSAEPGRSTEAFF	TGCAGCGCCGAGCCAGGGAGGAGCACTGAAGCTTTCTTT
.	.	TRBV15	TRBJ1-1	CATSREHRAYVNTEAFF	TGTGCCACCAGCAGAGAACACAGGGCCTATGTGAACACTGAAGCTTTCTTT
.	.	TRBV7-9	TRBJ1-5	CASSQGGSKQPQHF	TGTGCCAGCAGCCAAGGAGGGTCAAAGCAGCCCCAGCATTTT
TRBD2	.	TRBV28	TRBJ2-7	CASSLREGTYEQYF	TGTGCCAGCAGTTTGCGGGAGGGTACCTACGAGCAGTACTTC
.	.	TRBV7-6	TRBJ2-3	CASSLRLDGDTQYF	TGTGCCAGCAGCTTAAGACTAGATGGTGATACGCAGTATTTT
.	.	TRBV6-6	TRBJ2-7	CASSYSGTGNSYEQYF	TGTGCCAGCAGTTACTCGGGAACAGGGAATTCCTACGAGCAGTACTTC
.	.	TRBV6-4	TRBJ2-2	CASSVGNTGELFF	TGTGCCAGCAGTGTTGGCAACACCGGGGAGCTGTTTTTT
TRBD1	few	TRBV6-5	TRBJ1-5	CASRRTGDSNQPQHF	TGTGCCAGCAGGCGGACAGGCGATAGCAATCAGCCCCAGCATTTT
TRBD2	.	TRBV6-5	TRBJ2-7	CASSPGLAEYYEQYF	TGTGCCAGCAGTCCGGGACTAGCGGAGTACTACGAGCAGTACTTC
.	.	TRBV4-1	TRBJ2-3	CASSQDDRYQPETQYF	TGCGCCAGCAGCCAGGACGACAGATACCAGCCGGAGACGCAGTATTTT
.	.	TRBV28	TRBJ1-1	CASNWAGNTEAFF	TGTGCCAGCAACTGGGCGGGCAACACTGAAGCTTTCTTT
.	few	TRBV28	TRBJ1-2	CASSLKGSKWDGYTF	TGTGCCAGCAGTTTAAAGGGGTCTAAGTGGGATGGCTACACCTTC
TRBD2	few	TRBV5-1	TRBJ2-7	CASSLGTSGSYEQYF	TGCGCCAGCAGCTTGGGCACTAGCGGGAGCTACGAGCAGTACTTC
.	.	TRBV28	TRBJ2-5	CASIPRYPGETQYF	TGTGCCAGCATCCCGAGATATCCGGGAGAGACCCAGTACTTC
TRBD1	.	TRBV27	TRBJ2-1	CASSFYRGNNEQFF	TGTGCCAGCAGTTTTTACAGGGGCAACAATGAGCAGTTCTTC
TRBD2	.	TRBV9	TRBJ2-1	CASSVVGSGRWGNEQFF	TGTGCCAGCAGCGTAGTGGGTAGCGGGAGGTGGGGCAATGAGCAGTTCTTC
.	.	TRBV5-1	TRBJ1-2	CASSSLRVDRKTNYGYTF	TGCGCCAGCAGCTCACTCCGGGTAGACCGTAAAACTAACTATGGCTACACCTTC
.	.	TRBV12-5	TRBJ1-2	CASGLAPGEGDYGYTF	TGTGCTAGTGGTTTGGCACCGGGCGAAGGGGACTATGGCTACACCTTC
TRBD1	.	TRBV28	TRBJ2-7	CASGLGQPYEQYF	TGTGCCAGCGGCTTGGGACAGCCCTACGAGCAGTACTTC
.	.	TRBV29-1	TRBJ1-3	CSVERGSRNTIYF	TGCAGCGTTGAAAGGGGGAGTAGAAACACCATATATTTT
TRBD2	.	TRBV15	TRBJ2-1	CATSPIGLAAYNEQFF	TGTGCCACCAGCCCAATCGGTCTAGCGGCTTACAATGAGCAGTTCTTC
.	few	TRBV5-1	TRBJ2-7	CASSPVGGRTVPEQYF	TGCGCCAGCAGCCCCGTAGGGGGTCGGACAGTTCCCGAGCAGTACTTC
TRBD1	.	TRBV14	TRBJ1-4	CASSQGDRRGEKLFF	TGTGCCAGCAGCCAAGGGGACAGGCGTGGCGAAAAACTGTTTTTT
.	.	TRBV27	TRBJ2-3	CASSFQFTDTQYF	TGTGCCAGCAGTTTTCAGTTCACAGATACGCAGTATTTT
.	.	TRBV6-5	TRBJ2-1	CASSRSSSGNEQFF	TGTGCCAGCTCTAGGTCTTCGAGCGGGAATGAGCAGTTCTTC
TRBD1	few	TRBV6-6	TRBJ2-6	CASSSGPGQASNVLTF	TGTGCCAGCAGTTCCGGGCCGGGACAGGCCTCCAACGTCCTGACTTTC
TRBD1	.	TRBV28	TRBJ1-2	CASSLVVEQGDGYGYTF	TGTGCCAGCAGTTTAGTGGTGGAACAGGGGGATGGCTATGGCTACACCTTC
.	.	TRBV6-5	TRBJ2-1	CASSYGADNEQFF	TGTGCCAGCAGTTACGGGGCAGACAATGAGCAGTTCTTC
.	.	TRBV5-1	TRBJ1-3	CASSLDRGRGNTIYF	TGCGCCAGCAGCTTGGACCGGGGTAGGGGAAACACCATATATTTT
TRBD1	.	TRBV6-5	TRBJ2-3	CASSYSTGGITDTQYF	TGTGCCAGCAGTTACTCCACAGGGGGTATAACAGATACGCAGTATTTT
TRBD1	.	TRBV2	TRBJ2-7	CAIAGGTGVYEQYF	TGTGCCATCGCAGGCGGGACAGGGGTTTACGAGCAGTACTTC
.	once	TRBV27	TRBJ2-3	CASSQDTDTQYF	TGTGCCAGCAGTCAGGATACAGATACGCAGTATTTT
TRBD2	.	TRBV4-2	TRBJ2-1	CASSLTGTSAYNEQFF	TGTGCCAGCAGCCTAACCGGGACTAGCGCGTACAATGAGCAGTTCTTC
TRBD2	.	TRBV19	TRBJ2-2	CASSILAGGPANTGELFF	TGTGCCAGTAGTATCCTAGCGGGGGGGCCCGCGAACACCGGGGAGCTGTTTTTT
.	.	TRBV5-1	TRBJ1-1	CASSSRGRQNTEAFF	TGCGCCAGCAGCTCCAGGGGAAGGCAGAACACTGAAGCTTTCTTT
TRBD1	.	TRBV6-5	TRBJ2-1	CASSSQLGTGYNEQFF	TGTGCCAGCAGTTCCCAATTAGGGACAGGGTACAATGAGCAGTTCTTC
.	.	TRBV6-4	TRBJ2-3	CASSDGQATDTQYF	TGTGCCAGCAGTGACGGGCAGGCGACAGATACGCAGTATTTT
TRBD1	.	TRBV6-6	TRBJ2-7	CASAEYRGSYEQYF	TGTGCCAGCGCCGAGTACAGGGGGTCCTACGAGCAGTACTTC
.	.	TRBV5-1	TRBJ2-1	CASSLGATYNEQFF	TGCGCCAGCAGCTTGGGCGCGACCTACAATGAGCAGTTCTTC
TRBD1	.	TRBV6-5	TRBJ2-3	CASSNRGGTDTQYF	TGTGCCAGCAGCAACAGGGGCGGGACAGATACGCAGTATTTT
TRBD1	.	TRBV27	TRBJ1-2	CASSLLSRWAGGEYGYTF	TGTGCCAGCAGTTTACTATCGAGGTGGGCAGGGGGCGAGTATGGCTACACCTTC